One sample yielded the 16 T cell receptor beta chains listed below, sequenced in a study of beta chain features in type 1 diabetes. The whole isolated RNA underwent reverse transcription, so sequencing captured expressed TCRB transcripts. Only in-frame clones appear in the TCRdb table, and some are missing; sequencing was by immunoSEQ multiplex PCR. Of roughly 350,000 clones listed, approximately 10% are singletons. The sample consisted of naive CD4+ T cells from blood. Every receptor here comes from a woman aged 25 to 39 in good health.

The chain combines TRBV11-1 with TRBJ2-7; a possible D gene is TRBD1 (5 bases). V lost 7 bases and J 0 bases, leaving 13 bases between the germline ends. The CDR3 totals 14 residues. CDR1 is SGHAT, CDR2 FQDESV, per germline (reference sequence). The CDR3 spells CASNGQGPSYEQYF. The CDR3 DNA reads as TGTGCCAGCAACGGGCAGGGCCCCTCCTACGAGCAGTACTTC.

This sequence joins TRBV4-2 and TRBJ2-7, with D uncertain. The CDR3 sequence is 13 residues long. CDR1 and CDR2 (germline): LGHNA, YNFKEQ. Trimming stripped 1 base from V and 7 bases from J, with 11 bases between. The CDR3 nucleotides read TGTGCCAGCAGCCAAGTCGGTCGGGTGGAGCAGTACTTC. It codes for CASSQVGRVEQYF.

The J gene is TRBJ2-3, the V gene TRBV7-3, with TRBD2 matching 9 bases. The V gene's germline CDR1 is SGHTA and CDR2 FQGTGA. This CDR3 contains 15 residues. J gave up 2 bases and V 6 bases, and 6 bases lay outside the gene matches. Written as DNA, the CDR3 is TGTGCCAGCAGACCTAGCGGGACTAACACAGATACGCAGTATTTT. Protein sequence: CASRPSGTNTDTQYF. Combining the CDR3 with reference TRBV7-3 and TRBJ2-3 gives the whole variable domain GAGVSQTPSNKVTEKGKYVELRCDPISGHTALYWYRQSLGQGPEFLIYFQGTGAADDSGLPNDRFFAVRPEGSVSTLKIQRTERGDSAVYLCASRPSGTNTDTQYFGPGTRLTVL.

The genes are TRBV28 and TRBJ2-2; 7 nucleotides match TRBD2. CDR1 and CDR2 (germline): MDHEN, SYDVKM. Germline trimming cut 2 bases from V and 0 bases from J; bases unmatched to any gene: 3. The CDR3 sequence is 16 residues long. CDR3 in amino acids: CASSLNLAANTGELFF. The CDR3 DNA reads TGTGCCAGCAGTTTAAATCTAGCGGCGAACACCGGGGAGCTGTTTTTT. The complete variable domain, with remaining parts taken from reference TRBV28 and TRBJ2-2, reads DVKVTQSSRYLVKRTGEKVFLECVQDMDHENMFWYRQDPGLGLRLIYFSYDVKMKEKGDIPEGYSVSREKKERFSLILESASTNQTSMYLCASSLNLAANTGELFFGEGSRLTVL.

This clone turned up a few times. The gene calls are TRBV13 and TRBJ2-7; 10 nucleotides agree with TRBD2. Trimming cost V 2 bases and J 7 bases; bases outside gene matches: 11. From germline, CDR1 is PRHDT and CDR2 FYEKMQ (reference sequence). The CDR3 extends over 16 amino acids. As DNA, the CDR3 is TGTGCCAGCAGCTTACCCAGCGGGAGGGCCAATGGGGAGCAGTACTTC. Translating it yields CASSLPSGRANGEQYF.

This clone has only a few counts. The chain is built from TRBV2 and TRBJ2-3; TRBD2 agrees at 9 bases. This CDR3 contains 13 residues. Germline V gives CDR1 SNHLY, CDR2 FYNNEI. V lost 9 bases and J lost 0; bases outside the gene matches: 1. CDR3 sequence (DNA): TGTGCCAGAGGACTAGCGAGCACAGATACGCAGTATTTT. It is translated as CARGLASTDTQYF. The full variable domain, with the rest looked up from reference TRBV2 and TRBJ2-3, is EPEVTQTPSHQVTQMGQEVILRCVPISNHLYFYWYRQILGQKVEFLVSFYNNEISEKSEIFDDQFSVERPDGSNFTLKIRSTKLEDSAMYFCARGLASTDTQYFGPGTRLTVL.

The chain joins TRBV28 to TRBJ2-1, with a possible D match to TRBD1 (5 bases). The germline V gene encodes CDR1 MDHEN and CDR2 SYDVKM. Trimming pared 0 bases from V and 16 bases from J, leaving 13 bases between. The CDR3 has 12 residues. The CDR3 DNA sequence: TGTGCCAGCAGTTTATGGACAGCCCGTAGATTCTTC. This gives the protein CASSLWTARRFF.

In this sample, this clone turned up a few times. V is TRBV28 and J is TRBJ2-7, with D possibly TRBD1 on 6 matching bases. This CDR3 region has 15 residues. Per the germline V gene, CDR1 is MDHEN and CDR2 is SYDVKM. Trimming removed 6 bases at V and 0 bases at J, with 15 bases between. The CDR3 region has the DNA TGTGCCAGCAGGCCGGACAGCTCAAGCTCCTACGAGCAGTACTTC. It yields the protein CASRPDSSSSYEQYF. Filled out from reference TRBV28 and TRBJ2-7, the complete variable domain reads DVKVTQSSRYLVKRTGEKVFLECVQDMDHENMFWYRQDPGLGLRLIYFSYDVKMKEKGDIPEGYSVSREKKERFSLILESASTNQTSMYLCASRPDSSSSYEQYFGPGTRLTVT.

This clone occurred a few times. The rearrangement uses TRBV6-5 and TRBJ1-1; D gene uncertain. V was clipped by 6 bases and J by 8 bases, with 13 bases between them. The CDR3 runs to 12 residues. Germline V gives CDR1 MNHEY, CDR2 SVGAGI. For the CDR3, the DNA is TGTGCCAGCAGCTCTAAGAGGAGGGAAGCTTTCTTT. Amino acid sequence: CASSSKRREAFF.

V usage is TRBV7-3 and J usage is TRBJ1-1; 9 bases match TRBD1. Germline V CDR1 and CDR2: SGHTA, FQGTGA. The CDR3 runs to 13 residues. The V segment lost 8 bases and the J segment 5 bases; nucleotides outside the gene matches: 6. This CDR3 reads CASSPGTGTEAFF. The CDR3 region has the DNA TGTGCCAGCTCACCCGGGACAGGGACTGAAGCTTTCTTT.

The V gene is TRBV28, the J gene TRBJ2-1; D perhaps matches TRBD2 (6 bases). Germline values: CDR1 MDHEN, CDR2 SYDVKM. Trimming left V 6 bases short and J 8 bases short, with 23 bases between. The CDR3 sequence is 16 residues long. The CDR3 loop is CASSTLKGLALDEQFF. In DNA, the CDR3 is TGTGCCAGCAGCACGTTAAAGGGGCTAGCGCTCGATGAGCAGTTCTTC.

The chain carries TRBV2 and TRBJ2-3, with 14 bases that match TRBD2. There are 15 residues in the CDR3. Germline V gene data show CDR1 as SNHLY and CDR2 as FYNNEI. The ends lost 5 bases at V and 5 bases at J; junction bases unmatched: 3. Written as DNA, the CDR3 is TGTGCCAGCAGTCGGGGACTAGCGGGAGTAGATACGCAGTATTTT. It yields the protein CASSRGLAGVDTQYF. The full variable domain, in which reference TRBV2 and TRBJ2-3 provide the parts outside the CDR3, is EPEVTQTPSHQVTQMGQEVILRCVPISNHLYFYWYRQILGQKVEFLVSFYNNEISEKSEIFDDQFSVERPDGSNFTLKIRSTKLEDSAMYFCASSRGLAGVDTQYFGPGTRLTVL.

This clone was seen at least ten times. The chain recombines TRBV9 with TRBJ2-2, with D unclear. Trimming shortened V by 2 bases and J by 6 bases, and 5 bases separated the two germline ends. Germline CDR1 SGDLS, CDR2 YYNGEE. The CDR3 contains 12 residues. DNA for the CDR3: TGTGCCAGCAGCGTTTCCGCCGGGGAGCTGTTTTTT. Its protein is CASSVSAGELFF.

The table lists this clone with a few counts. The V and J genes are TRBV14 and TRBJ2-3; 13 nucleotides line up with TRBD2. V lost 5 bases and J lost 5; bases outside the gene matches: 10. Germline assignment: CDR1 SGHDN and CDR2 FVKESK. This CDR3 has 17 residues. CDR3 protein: CASSVMRLAGGKDTQYF. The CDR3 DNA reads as TGTGCCAGCAGCGTTATGAGACTAGCGGGAGGAAAAGATACGCAGTATTTT.

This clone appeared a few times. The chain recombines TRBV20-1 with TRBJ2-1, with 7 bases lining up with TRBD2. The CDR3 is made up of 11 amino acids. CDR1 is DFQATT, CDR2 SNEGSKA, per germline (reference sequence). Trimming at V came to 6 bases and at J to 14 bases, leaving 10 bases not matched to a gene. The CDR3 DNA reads TGCAGTGCCAAAACGGGACTACGCAAGTTCTTC. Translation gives CSAKTGLRKFF.

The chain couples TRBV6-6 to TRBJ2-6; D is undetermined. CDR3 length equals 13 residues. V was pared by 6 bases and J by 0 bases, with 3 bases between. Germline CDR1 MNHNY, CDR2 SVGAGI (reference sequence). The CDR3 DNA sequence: TGTGCCAGCAGCAACTCTGGGGCCAACGTCCTGACTTTC. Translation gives CASSNSGANVLTF.